Following are 7 T cell receptor beta chains from one sample sequenced in a study of blood T cell repertoires in COVID-19. Repertoires were generated with immunoSEQ multiplex PCR, while TCRdb's copy carries only in-frame clones and drops some. The table records just over 95,000 clones, around 81% of them present only once. Sequencing was performed on peripheral blood. These receptors came from a man in his fifties or sixties with acute or convalescent COVID-19.

The chain carries TRBV28 and TRBJ2-4; a weak D match, TRBD1 (5 bases). Trimming shortened V by 3 bases and J by 9 bases, and 12 bases separated the two germline ends. CDR1 and CDR2 (germline): MDHEN, SYDVKM. CDR3 size: 13 residues. In DNA form, the CDR3 reads TGTGCCAGCAGTTTCCAAACAACAGGCATTCAGTACTTC. This gives the protein CASSFQTTGIQYF.

This clone was counted only a few times. The chain employs TRBV11-3 and TRBJ1-2, with D hard to call. Germline lookup yields CDR1 SGHNT and CDR2 YENEEA. The germline V and J ends were trimmed by 3 bases and 8 bases, with 10 bases remaining between them. This CDR3 is built from 12 residues. CDR3 loop: CASSFRSGGYTF. CDR3 DNA sequence: TGTGCCAGCAGCTTTAGGTCCGGGGGCTACACCTTC.

V gene TRBV3-1 (or the pseudogene TRBV3-2) combines with J gene TRBJ1-2; no clear D. V gave up 5 bases and J gave up 1 base, with 11 bases separating them. This CDR3 has 14 residues. Germline CDR1 reads LGHDT; CDR2 reads YNNKEL (reference sequence). The CDR3 bases are TGTGCCAGCAGCGAACCTCAGATTAACTATGGCTACACCTTC. Translated, it gives CASSEPQINYGYTF.

The rearrangement joins TRBV11-3 to TRBJ1-1; 11 bases are shared with TRBD1. CDR1 is SGHNT and CDR2 is YENEEA in the germline V gene. Trimming took 3 bases from V and 1 from J; bases not matched to a gene: 7. This CDR3 spans 17 amino acids. This chain's CDR3 is CASSFGQGAYWNTEAFF. The CDR3 region has the DNA TGTGCCAGCAGCTTCGGACAGGGGGCGTATTGGAACACTGAAGCTTTCTTT.

J is TRBJ1-6 and V is TRBV5-1; the match to TRBD1 covers 7 bases. Trimming removed 0 bases from V and 6 bases from J; junction bases left unmatched: 6. The germline gives CDR1 SGHRS, CDR2 YFSETQ. The CDR3 covers 16 residues. The CDR3 DNA sequence: TGCGCCAGCAGCTTGGGAACAGGGGATGGTAATTCACCCCTCCACTTT. It codes for CASSLGTGDGNSPLHF.

The genes are TRBV11-2 and TRBJ1-1, with 8 bases identical to TRBD1. J lost 7 bases, V lost 4 bases, and 8 bases had no gene match. The CDR3 is 14 residues long. From germline, CDR1 is SGHAT and CDR2 FQNNGV. This CDR3 is CASSSYTGTGEAFF. Written as DNA, the CDR3 is TGTGCCAGCAGCTCTTACACCGGGACAGGTGAAGCTTTCTTT.

The CDR3 sequence is CAISTTVLAFF. CDR3 coding DNA: TGTGCCATCAGTACGACAGTTTTGGCTTTCTTT. The V and J genes are TRBV10-3 and TRBJ1-1, with a tentative D call TRBD1 (5 bases). The CDR3 is made up of 11 amino acids. V shed 5 bases and J shed 11 bases, with 12 bases lying between them. CDR1 and CDR2 from the germline V gene are ENHRY and SYGVKD.